The 30 T cell receptor beta chains given below trace back to one sample, sequenced in a study of blood T cell repertoires in COVID-19. This table comes from immunoSEQ multiplex PCR, and its TCRdb copy is limited to in-frame clones, with some not included. Among 250,000 to 400,000 clones, around 87% were seen once, and the ten largest hold less than 6%. Material: PBMCs or T cells enriched from blood (not recorded which). These TCRs come from a woman aged 30 to 39 who had recovered from COVID-19.

V gene TRBV7-8 combines with J gene TRBJ2-3; 8 nucleotides agree with TRBD1. Germline trimming cut 5 bases from V and 4 bases from J; bases unmatched to any gene: 8. The CDR3 is 15 residues long. CDR1 is SGHVS, CDR2 FQNEAQ, per germline. The CDR3 loop reads CASSPSTGVPDTQYF. CDR3 in DNA: TGTGCCAGCAGCCCCTCGACAGGGGTGCCAGATACGCAGTATTTT.

The sample holds one count of this clone. J is TRBJ1-3 and V is TRBV30, with a tentative D call TRBD1 (6 bases). This CDR3 is 16 amino acids long. V lost 5 bases and J lost 0, with 17 bases in between. CDR1 is GTSNPN, CDR2 SVGIG, per germline (reference sequence). The CDR3 region is CAWALPLTGSGNTIYF. In DNA, the CDR3 is TGTGCCTGGGCCCTCCCCCTGACAGGCTCTGGAAACACCATATATTTT.

J is TRBJ1-2 and V is TRBV5-1, with 7 bases fitting TRBD1. After removal of 4 bases from V and 8 bases from J, the junction contained 8 bases not matched to a gene. Germline CDR1 reads SGHRS; CDR2 reads YFSETQ. The CDR3 totals 13 residues. For the CDR3, the DNA is TGCGCCAGCAGCCCGGCGACAGGGTCCGGCTACACCTTC. Protein sequence: CASSPATGSGYTF.

The genes are TRBV19 and TRBJ1-2, with D possibly matching TRBD1 (5 bases). This CDR3 is 15 amino acids long. V lost 4 bases to trimming and J lost 2 bases, with 14 bases between them. The germline V gene has CDR1 LNHDA and CDR2 SQIVND (reference sequence). Here the CDR3 reads CASSTPQGMNYGYTF. The CDR3 DNA sequence: TGTGCCAGTAGTACTCCCCAGGGTATGAACTATGGCTACACCTTC.

This chain connects TRBV5-5 to TRBJ1-1; D is perhaps TRBD1 (5 bases). Trimming cost V 0 bases and J 7 bases, with 13 bases left between them. Per the germline V gene, CDR1 is SGHKS and CDR2 is YYEKEE (reference sequence). The CDR3 has 14 residues. CDR3 coding DNA: TGTGCCAGCAGCTTGGATGTGGGGCTAAGTGAAGCTTTCTTT. This translates into CASSLDVGLSEAFF.

The J gene is TRBJ1-3, the V gene TRBV6-5, with 7 bases matching TRBD1. Germline V CDR1 and CDR2: MNHEY, SVGAGI. V lost 5 bases and J lost 7; bases outside the gene matches: 11. This CDR3 spans 15 amino acids. CDR3 sequence: CASSKGQSGMNTIYF. The CDR3, as DNA: TGTGCCAGCAGTAAGGGACAGTCCGGGATGAACACCATATATTTT.

This chain links TRBV4-1 with TRBJ2-5; TRBD1 agrees at 10 bases. Germline V lookup: CDR1 MGHRA, CDR2 YSYEKL. The CDR3 totals 15 residues. V was clipped by 3 bases and J by 6 bases; unmatched bases: 7. CDR3 region: CASSQQGQGSKTQYF. DNA for the CDR3: TGCGCCAGCAGCCAGCAGGGACAGGGGTCGAAGACCCAGTACTTC.

Regarding this clone: Other DNA sequences of this sample code for an identical CDR3. V usage is TRBV7-3 and J usage is TRBJ1-1; D not resolved. There are 13 residues in the CDR3. V was trimmed by 5 bases and J by 1 base, leaving 8 bases between them. CDR1 SGHTA and CDR2 FQGTGA come from the germline V gene. The CDR3 DNA reads TGTGCCAGCAGCCCCTCAGGGAACACTGAAGCTTTCTTT. Protein sequence: CASSPSGNTEAFF.

This clone was counted only a few times. The gene calls are TRBV7-2 and TRBJ2-5, with 11 bases lining up with TRBD2. Germline assignment: CDR1 SGHTA and CDR2 FQGNSA. The trim removed 1 base at V and 4 bases at J, leaving 5 bases unmatched. The CDR3 totals 16 residues. CDR3: CASSLVGSGGAETQYF. The CDR3 nucleotides read TGTGCCAGCAGCTTAGTGGGTAGCGGGGGGGCAGAGACCCAGTACTTC.

The chain combines TRBV12-5 with TRBJ2-5; D is undetermined. Germline V gene sequence: CDR1 LGHNT, CDR2 FRNRAP. Between the trimmed V and J ends, which lost 6 bases and 3 bases, there was a span of 5 bases. This CDR3 is 11 amino acids long. CDR3 loop: CASGTKETQYF. The DNA for the CDR3 is TGTGCTAGTGGCACAAAAGAGACCCAGTACTTC.

V is TRBV29-1 and J is TRBJ2-4, with D possibly matching TRBD2 (7 bases). CDR3 length: 17 residues. V lost 0 bases and J lost 6, with 21 bases in between. Germline V gene data show CDR1 as SQVTM and CDR2 as ANQGSEA. The CDR3 sequence is CSVEDRERGGAPNIQYF. CDR3 sequence (DNA): TGCAGCGTTGAAGATCGAGAGCGTGGGGGGGCCCCAAACATTCAGTACTTC.

This chain connects TRBV7-8 to TRBJ2-3; D is undetermined. V was pared by 5 bases and J by 1 base, with 13 bases between. The germline V gene has CDR1 SGHVS and CDR2 FQNEAQ. The CDR3 covers 15 residues. For the CDR3, the DNA is TGTGCCAGCAGCCCCGACCCTCGGGGCACAGATACGCAGTATTTT. Encoded protein: CASSPDPRGTDTQYF.

This clone was recorded a few times. The CDR3 DNA is TGTGCCAGTAGTATTTTGGGGGCTACCTATAATTCACCCCTCCACTTT. This encodes CASSILGATYNSPLHF. The chain combines TRBV19 with TRBJ1-6; D might be TRBD1 (6 bases). CDR1 and CDR2 from the germline V gene are LNHDA and SQIVND (reference sequence). There are 16 residues in the CDR3. Trimming pared 3 bases from V and 2 bases from J, leaving 11 bases between.

This clone was recorded a few times. V is TRBV7-6 and J is TRBJ1-2; 11 bases are a match to TRBD1. Looked up from germline, CDR1 is SGHVS and CDR2 is FNYEAQ. The trim removed 5 bases at V and 4 bases at J, leaving 21 bases unmatched. The CDR3 is 20 residues long. This chain's CDR3 is CASSPSGAWGQGEEAYGYTF. For the CDR3, the DNA is TGTGCCAGCAGCCCCAGCGGCGCGTGGGGACAGGGGGAGGAGGCCTATGGCTACACCTTC. Filled out from reference TRBV7-6 and TRBJ1-2, the complete variable domain reads GAGVSQSPRYKVTKRGQDVALRCDPISGHVSLYWYRQALGQGPEFLTYFNYEAQQDKSGLPNDRFSAERPEGSISTLTIQRTEQRDSAMYRCASSPSGAWGQGEEAYGYTFGSGTRLTVV.

The rearrangement uses TRBV12-3 or TRBV12-4 and TRBJ1-1; TRBD1 might be the D (5 bases). The CDR3 sequence is 13 residues long. Trimming removed 7 bases from V and 11 bases from J, with 20 bases in between. DNA of the CDR3: TGTGCCAGCAAAGGAGGGACGGCCCCTGGGGCTTTCTTT. Amino acid sequence: CASKGGTAPGAFF.

This clone was counted only a few times. Other DNA sequences within the sample encode an identical CDR3. This chain joins TRBV5-1 and TRBJ2-7, with 7 bases aligning to TRBD1. This CDR3 has 15 residues. V gave up 1 base and J gave up 0 bases; unmatched junction bases: 4. CDR1 is SGHRS, CDR2 YFSETQ, per germline. The CDR3 spells CASSLTGDLSYEQYF. The CDR3 DNA reads as TGCGCCAGCAGCTTGACAGGGGACCTCTCCTACGAGCAGTACTTC.

The chain recombines TRBV4-1 with TRBJ2-1, with 7 positions matching TRBD1. CDR1 is MGHRA, CDR2 YSYEKL, per germline. The CDR3 contains 15 residues. After removal of 1 base from V and 7 bases from J, the junction contained 7 bases not matched to a gene. In nucleotides, the CDR3 is TGCGCCAGCAGCCAAGGACAGGGATCTTGGAATGAGCAGTTCTTC. Amino acids: CASSQGQGSWNEQFF.

The rearrangement joins TRBV7-9 to TRBJ1-4, with D possibly TRBD1 on 5 matching bases. The CDR3 extends over 14 amino acids. Germline CDR1 is SEHNR and CDR2 is FQNEAQ (reference sequence). Trimming took 6 bases from V and 5 from J, leaving 13 bases between them. CDR3 nucleotides: TGTGCCAGCAGTTCAGCTCGGGGGAATGAAAAACTGTTTTTT. As protein: CASSSARGNEKLFF.

This sequence joins TRBV24-1 and TRBJ2-5; TRBD1 matches at 8 bases. Germline assignment: CDR1 KGHDR and CDR2 SFDVKD. Trimming removed 2 bases from V and 4 bases from J; junction bases left unmatched: 5. CDR3 length: 15 amino acids. DNA of the CDR3: TGTGCCACCAGTGATTACCAGGGGGCGGGAGAGACCCAGTACTTC. It encodes CATSDYQGAGETQYF.

This chain joins TRBV14 and TRBJ2-3; 10 bases line up with TRBD2. V lost 2 bases and J lost 7; bases outside the gene matches: 9. Germline loops: CDR1 SGHDN, CDR2 FVKESK. The CDR3 totals 16 residues. CDR3 amino acids: CASSQLAGALGNTQYF. The CDR3 coding sequence is TGTGCCAGCAGCCAACTAGCGGGGGCCCTGGGGAATACGCAGTATTTT.

V is TRBV19 and J is TRBJ1-1; TRBD1 matches at 7 bases. CDR3 length: 16 residues. Per the germline V gene, CDR1 is LNHDA and CDR2 is SQIVND (reference sequence). J gave up 0 bases and V 1 base, and 5 bases lay outside the gene matches. CDR3 DNA: TGTGCCAGTAGTATAGCGCGGACAGGAATGAACACTGAAGCTTTCTTT. Its protein is CASSIARTGMNTEAFF.

Only one count was recorded for this clone. The chain recombines TRBV18 with TRBJ1-1; D perhaps matches TRBD1 (5 bases). Germline V CDR1 and CDR2: KGHSH, LQKENI. Trimming pared 0 bases from V and 4 bases from J, leaving 12 bases between. The CDR3 length is 15 residues. CDR3 DNA sequence: TGTGCCAGCTCACCACCGGGAGGGGACGGCACTGAAGCTTTCTTT. This translates into CASSPPGGDGTEAFF.

The chain carries TRBV28 and TRBJ1-6; 10 bases agree with TRBD1. The CDR3 has 14 amino acids. Germline V gene lookup returns CDR1 MDHEN and CDR2 SYDVKM. V gave up 5 bases and J gave up 9 bases; unmatched junction bases: 4. This chain's CDR3 is CASSPGTGASPLHF. The CDR3 nucleotides are TGTGCCAGCAGTCCCGGGACAGGGGCTTCACCCCTCCACTTT.

The V gene is TRBV4-1, the J gene TRBJ1-1; 8 nucleotides match TRBD1. The CDR3 loop spans 14 amino acids. Germline loops: CDR1 MGHRA, CDR2 YSYEKL. Trimming removed 2 bases from V and 6 bases from J; junction bases left unmatched: 5. The CDR3 bases are TGCGCCAGCAGCCAAAGAGCAGGGGGCTCTGAAGCTTTCTTT. This codes for CASSQRAGGSEAFF.

The chain joins TRBV5-5 to TRBJ2-1; D not resolved. This CDR3 region has 14 residues. Germline V gives CDR1 SGHKS, CDR2 YYEKEE (reference sequence). Trimming pared 1 base from V and 4 bases from J, leaving 9 bases between. The CDR3 sequence is CASSLIFVYNEQFF. Written as DNA, the CDR3 is TGTGCCAGCAGCTTGATTTTTGTATACAATGAGCAGTTCTTC.

The sample holds one count of this clone. CDR3 loop: CASSWGQVGGNTIYF. The CDR3 region has the DNA TGTGCCAGCAGCTGGGGACAGGTCGGTGGAAACACCATATATTTT. J is TRBJ1-3 and V is TRBV5-6, with 8 nucleotides matching TRBD1. The CDR3 runs to 15 residues. Germline lookup yields CDR1 SGHDT and CDR2 YYEEEE. J lost 3 bases, V lost 3 bases, and 5 bases had no gene match.

The chain carries TRBV19 and TRBJ1-5; 7 nucleotides agree with TRBD1. In germline, CDR1 is LNHDA, CDR2 SQIVND (reference sequence). The CDR3 runs 19 residues. Trimming took 1 base from V and 5 from J; bases not matched to a gene: 17. This CDR3 reads CASSIVNRGEYFWHQPQHF. The CDR3 region has the DNA TGTGCCAGTAGTATAGTTAACAGGGGCGAATATTTCTGGCATCAGCCCCAGCATTTT.

The CDR3: CASSSRYTGELFF. CDR3 DNA sequence: TGTGCCAGCAGTTCACGGTACACCGGGGAGCTGTTTTTT. This chain links TRBV12-3 or TRBV12-4 with TRBJ2-2; D is unclear. V lost 4 bases and J 3 bases, leaving 6 bases between the germline ends. This CDR3 has 13 amino acids.

The chain has TRBV12-3 or TRBV12-4 and TRBJ1-2; a possible D gene is TRBD1 (6 bases). The CDR3 loop spans 13 amino acids. The V gene lost 5 bases and the J gene lost 4 bases, with 11 bases spanning the gap. The CDR3 DNA reads TGTGCCAGCAGTAGGACAGTCTCCTATGGCTACACCTTC. Its protein product is CASSRTVSYGYTF.

This chain links TRBV5-1 with TRBJ2-3; 10 nucleotides match TRBD2. V lost 1 base to trimming and J lost 6 bases; unmatched junction nucleotides: 2. CDR1 is SGHRS, CDR2 YFSETQ, per germline. The CDR3 has 14 amino acids. Here the CDR3 DNA reads TGCGCCAGCAGCTTGCCTAGCGGGGGCGATACGCAGTATTTT. Protein sequence: CASSLPSGGDTQYF.